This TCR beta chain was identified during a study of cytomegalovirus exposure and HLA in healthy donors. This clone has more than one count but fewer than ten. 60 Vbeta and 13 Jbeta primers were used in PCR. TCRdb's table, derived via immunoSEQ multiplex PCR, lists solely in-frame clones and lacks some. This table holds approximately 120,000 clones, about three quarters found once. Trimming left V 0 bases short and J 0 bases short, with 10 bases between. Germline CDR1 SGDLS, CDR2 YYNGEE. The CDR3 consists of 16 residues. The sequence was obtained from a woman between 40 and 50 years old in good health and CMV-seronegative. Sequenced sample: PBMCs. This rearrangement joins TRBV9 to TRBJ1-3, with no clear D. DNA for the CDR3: TGTGCCAGCAGCGTAGGTCTACAGTTCTCTGGAAACACCATATATTTT. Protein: CASSVGLQFSGNTIYF.